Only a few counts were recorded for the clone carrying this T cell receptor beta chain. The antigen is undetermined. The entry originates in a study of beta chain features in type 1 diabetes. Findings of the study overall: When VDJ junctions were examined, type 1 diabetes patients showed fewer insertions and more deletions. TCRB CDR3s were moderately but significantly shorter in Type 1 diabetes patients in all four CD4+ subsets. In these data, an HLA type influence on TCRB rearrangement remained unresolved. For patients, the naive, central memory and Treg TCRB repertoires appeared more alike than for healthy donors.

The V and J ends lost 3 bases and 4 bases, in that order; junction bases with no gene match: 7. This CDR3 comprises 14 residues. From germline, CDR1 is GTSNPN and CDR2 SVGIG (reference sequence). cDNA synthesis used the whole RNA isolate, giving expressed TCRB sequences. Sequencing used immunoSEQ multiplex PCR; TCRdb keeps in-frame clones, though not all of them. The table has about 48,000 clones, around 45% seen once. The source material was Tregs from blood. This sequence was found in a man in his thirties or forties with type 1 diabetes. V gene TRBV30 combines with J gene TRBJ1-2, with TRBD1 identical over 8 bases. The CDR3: CAWRGQGVSYGYTF. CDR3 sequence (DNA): TGTGCCTGGAGAGGACAGGGCGTTAGCTATGGCTACACCTTC.